This T cell receptor (beta chain) was documented in a study of shared clonotypes between healthy human individuals. Study results and limitations: Deeper or shallower sequencing was expected to change how clonotypes are shared among donors. Clonotypes which were not shared had lower generation probabilities than clonotypes that all four donors shared. Sorted-subset samples were not fully sequenced, rarefaction indicated. Shared across several donors were approximately 5% of the naive CD4 clonotypes.

Measured with immunoSEQ multiplex PCR; TCRdb has only the in-frame clones, and not every one. The sample records over 2,000,000 clones, about 94% being singletons. The CDR3 covers 17 residues. Germline lookup yields CDR1 SGDLS and CDR2 YYNGEE. With 2 bases clipped from V and 1 base from J, the junction kept 8 bases outside the gene matches. Of note for this clone: Its target is unknown.

Cells designated naive CD8 were CD45RO-negative and were positively selected for CCR7, with terminally differentiated effector memory CD45RA+ cells excluded. The chain uses TRBV9 and TRBJ2-7; TRBD2 matches 11 bases. Source material: naive CD8+ T cells from PBMCs. The sequence derives from a man aged 18 to 29 in good health. Some clones in this sample may be carry-over from other donors' samples. CDR3 nucleotides: TGTGCCAGCAGCGTTTCCGCACTAGCGGGAGAGTCCTACGAGCAGTACTTC. This translates into CASSVSALAGESYEQYF.